The rows below give T cell receptor beta chains drawn from one sample of a study of T cells in Graves' hyperthyroidism and ophthalmopathy. TCRdb re-called the multiplex PCR reads with MiXCR, one entry per CDR3 protein. In the table there are roughly 660,000 distinct CDR3 sequences, 17% of which are singletons. Sample: blood. These receptors all come from a man in his fifties or sixties with Graves' hyperthyroidism. Each CDR3 is given with its conserved first and last residue. D genes are given only for firm matches. Size is omitted from some rows. Given values are once, few, many or a class for expanded clones.

v_gene: TRBV10-3
d_gene: TRBD1
j_gene: TRBJ1-1
abundance: many
CDR3nt: TGTGCCATCAATGACAGGGGTGACACTGAAGCTTTCTTT
CDR3aa: CAINDRGDTEAFF

v_gene: TRBV24-1
d_gene: -
j_gene: TRBJ2-7
abundance: -
CDR3nt: TGTGCCACCAGTGATTCGCAGGGCGCCTCCTACGAGCAGTACTTC
CDR3aa: CATSDSQGASYEQYF

v_gene: TRBV2
d_gene: -
j_gene: TRBJ1-1
abundance: -
CDR3nt: TGTGCCAGCAGCCTAAATAGGGCCAACGCTGAAGCTTTCTTT
CDR3aa: CASSLNRANAEAFF

v_gene: TRBV12-3/TRBV12-4
d_gene: TRBD1
j_gene: TRBJ1-5
abundance: -
CDR3nt: TGTGCCAGCAGTATAAACCCGGGACAGGCGCCGAGGAAGCCCCAGCATTTT
CDR3aa: CASSINPGQAPRKPQHF

v_gene: TRBV19
d_gene: TRBD2
j_gene: TRBJ2-1
abundance: few
CDR3nt: TGTGCCAGTAGTATAGGGGGGACTAGATCCAATGAGCAGTTCTTC
CDR3aa: CASSIGGTRSNEQFF

v_gene: TRBV7-9
d_gene: -
j_gene: TRBJ2-7
abundance: -
CDR3nt: TGTGCCAGCAGCCCGGACAGTGCCCACTACGAGCAGTACTTC
CDR3aa: CASSPDSAHYEQYF

v_gene: TRBV11-2
d_gene: -
j_gene: TRBJ2-2
abundance: many
CDR3nt: TGTGCCAGCAGCCCGCGCGAGGCTCCCACCGCCGGGGAGCTGTTTTTT
CDR3aa: CASSPREAPTAGELFF

v_gene: TRBV7-2
d_gene: -
j_gene: TRBJ2-5
abundance: many
CDR3nt: TGTGCCAGCAGCACTGGACTTCCAGGCCAAGAGACCCAGTACTTC
CDR3aa: CASSTGLPGQETQYF

v_gene: TRBV20-1
d_gene: -
j_gene: TRBJ2-1
abundance: -
CDR3nt: TGCAGTGCTAGAGATTATAGGGAAACCCTGGATGAGCAGTTCTTC
CDR3aa: CSARDYRETLDEQFF

v_gene: TRBV18
d_gene: -
j_gene: TRBJ2-2
abundance: many
CDR3nt: TGTGCCAGCAGCCGCACCGGGGAGCTGTTTTTT
CDR3aa: CASSRTGELFF

v_gene: TRBV12-3/TRBV12-4
d_gene: -
j_gene: TRBJ2-7
abundance: many
CDR3nt: TGTGCCAGCAGTGCCGGTCGACCCTCCGAGCAGTACTTC
CDR3aa: CASSAGRPSEQYF

v_gene: TRBV20-1
d_gene: TRBD2
j_gene: TRBJ2-5
abundance: few
CDR3nt: TGCAGTGCTAAGGAAATCAGCGGGAGGGGTCGTTGGGAGACCCAGTACTTC
CDR3aa: CSAKEISGRGRWETQYF

v_gene: TRBV27
d_gene: -
j_gene: TRBJ2-1
abundance: many
CDR3nt: TGTGCCAGCAGGGGGGCGGGAACCTACAATGAGCAGTTCTTC
CDR3aa: CASRGAGTYNEQFF

v_gene: TRBV28
d_gene: TRBD1
j_gene: TRBJ2-5
abundance: many
CDR3nt: TGTGCCATTGCCCGGGACAGGGTTCAAGAGACCCAGTACTTC
CDR3aa: CAIARDRVQETQYF

v_gene: TRBV7-2
d_gene: -
j_gene: TRBJ2-7
abundance: -
CDR3nt: TGTGCCAGCAGCTTGGAAGGGGCGGCCTACGAGCAGTACTTC
CDR3aa: CASSLEGAAYEQYF

v_gene: TRBV6-5
d_gene: TRBD1
j_gene: TRBJ2-7
abundance: many
CDR3nt: TGTGCCAGCAGTTACGGGACAGGGGAAGTATCCTACGAGCAGTACTTC
CDR3aa: CASSYGTGEVSYEQYF

v_gene: TRBV4-1
d_gene: -
j_gene: TRBJ2-7
abundance: few
CDR3nt: TGCGCCAGCAGCCAAGGGGTAACTGGGATCGAGCAGTACTTC
CDR3aa: CASSQGVTGIEQYF

v_gene: TRBV7-9
d_gene: TRBD1
j_gene: TRBJ2-5
abundance: -
CDR3nt: TGTGCCAGCGGGGGACAGGGATCTTTGGAGATCCAGTACTTC
CDR3aa: CASGGQGSLEIQYF

v_gene: TRBV2
d_gene: -
j_gene: TRBJ2-1
abundance: -
CDR3nt: TGTGCCAGCAGTCTCTCCGGGACGGCCCCGAGGAATGAGCAGTTCTTC
CDR3aa: CASSLSGTAPRNEQFF

v_gene: TRBV11-1
d_gene: -
j_gene: TRBJ2-5
abundance: many
CDR3nt: TGTGCCAGCAGCCCTGAAGGCCAAGAGACCCAGTACTTC
CDR3aa: CASSPEGQETQYF

v_gene: TRBV12-3/TRBV12-4
d_gene: TRBD1
j_gene: TRBJ1-1
abundance: many
CDR3nt: TGTGCCAGCAGTTTCCAGGGGGTGGGGACTGAAGCTTTCTTT
CDR3aa: CASSFQGVGTEAFF

v_gene: TRBV7-6
d_gene: TRBD2
j_gene: TRBJ2-3
abundance: few
CDR3nt: TGTGCCAGCAGCTTAAGCCTTAGCGGGAACACAGATACGCAGTATTTT
CDR3aa: CASSLSLSGNTDTQYF

v_gene: TRBV28
d_gene: TRBD2
j_gene: TRBJ2-1
abundance: many
CDR3nt: TGTGCCAGCAGTCTGACTAGCGGGAGGGCCTATGAGCAGTTCTTC
CDR3aa: CASSLTSGRAYEQFF

v_gene: TRBV28
d_gene: TRBD1
j_gene: TRBJ1-2
abundance: many
CDR3nt: TGTGCCAGCAGTACTCAGGGGGCAGGCTATGGCTACACCTTC
CDR3aa: CASSTQGAGYGYTF

v_gene: TRBV28
d_gene: -
j_gene: TRBJ2-7
abundance: -
CDR3nt: TGTGCCAGCAGTTTGGCAGGGGACGGCCTATACGAGCAGTACTTC
CDR3aa: CASSLAGDGLYEQYF

v_gene: TRBV10-3
d_gene: -
j_gene: TRBJ1-1
abundance: many
CDR3nt: TGTGCCATCACCAAGGATGGGGCAGGGAGGAACACTGAAGCTTTCTTT
CDR3aa: CAITKDGAGRNTEAFF

v_gene: TRBV10-1
d_gene: -
j_gene: TRBJ2-7
abundance: many
CDR3nt: TGCGCCAGCAGTGAGTCTGGGGAGCAGTACTTC
CDR3aa: CASSESGEQYF

v_gene: TRBV6-1
d_gene: -
j_gene: TRBJ1-2
abundance: -
CDR3nt: TGTGCCAGCAGTGAAGGACAGGCGATCTTCTATGGCTACACCTTC
CDR3aa: CASSEGQAIFYGYTF

v_gene: TRBV7-3
d_gene: TRBD2
j_gene: TRBJ2-1
abundance: few
CDR3nt: TGTGCCAGCAGCCTAACGGGACTAGCGGGACTCAATGAGCAGTTCTTC
CDR3aa: CASSLTGLAGLNEQFF

v_gene: TRBV7-2
d_gene: -
j_gene: TRBJ2-6
abundance: many
CDR3nt: TGTGCCAGCAGCTTGGGCCCCGCTGGGGCCAACGTCCTGACTTTC
CDR3aa: CASSLGPAGANVLTF

v_gene: TRBV24-1
d_gene: -
j_gene: TRBJ1-5
abundance: -
CDR3nt: TGTGCCTCGGTCGGGGGAGGGGGAAGAAGCAATCAGCCCCAGCATTTT
CDR3aa: CASVGGGGRSNQPQHF